Here is one T cell receptor (beta chain) with its context. Its antigen is still unknown. These data belong to a study of early T cells in non-severe SARS-CoV-2 infection. Study-wide results and limits: Database matching using VDJdb favored anti-spike CD8 responses, with private and CD4 specificities left missing.

cDNA molecules, individually, were tagged with unique molecular identifiers. Via MiXCR, TCRdb re-called the 5' RACE reads, giving one row per CDR3 protein. The sample lists some 120,000 distinct CDR3 sequences; about 15% were seen once. This CDR3 is 15 amino acids long. CDR1 and CDR2 (germline): SGHAT, FQNNGV. Trimming took off 5 bases at V and 8 bases at J, with 21 bases between the two ends. The sequence derives from an adult who was a healthcare worker with PCR-confirmed SARS-CoV-2 infection or an uninfected control (not recorded which). The genes are TRBV11-2 and TRBJ1-2; D not certain. The sample consisted of whole blood. CDR3 in DNA: TGTGCCAGCAGCCCCAACGTCCCCCATTTTTCGGGCTACACCTTC. It specifies CASSPNVPHFSGYTF. Based on the CDR3 plus reference TRBV11-2 and TRBJ1-2, the full variable domain is EAGVAQSPRYKIIEKRQSVAFWCNPISGHATLYWYQQILGQGPKLLIQFQNNGVVDDSQLPKDRFSAERLKGVDSTLKIQPAKLEDSAVYLCASSPNVPHFSGYTFGSGTRLTVV.